This T cell receptor beta chain originates from a study of T cell responses to AZD1222 COVID-19 vaccine. As to this clone: Its matching antigen is unknown.

Assay: immunoSEQ multiplex PCR; the TCRdb copy retains only in-frame clones and omits some. The profile shows about 86,000 clones, around 90% of them singletons. Study results and caveats: Unmutated variant regions reportedly attract nearly half of all spike-specific TCRs.

The source of this sequence is an adult in good health. The sample in question was peripheral blood, obtained on day 0 of MenACWY control vaccination.

For the CDR3, the DNA is TGTGCCAGCAGTTTAACGCCCCGGGGGCCCTACACAGATACGCAGTATTTT. Translated: CASSLTPRGPYTDTQYF. The V call is TRBV27, the J call TRBJ2-3; possibly TRBD1 or TRBD2 for D (6 bases each). Trimming pared 2 bases from V and 2 bases from J, leaving 17 bases between. The CDR3 spans 17 residues. Germline V gives CDR1 MNHEY, CDR2 SMNVEV (reference sequence).